The 26 T cell receptor beta chains presented below share a single source sample, sequenced in a study of long-term antiretroviral therapy in people with HIV. Researchers report immunoSEQ v3.0 was run at survey level. Only in-frame clones appear in the TCRdb table, and some are missing; sequencing was by immunoSEQ multiplex PCR. This sample yields about 20,000 clones, of which around four fifths are seen a single time; roughly 3.2% belongs to the top ten. The sequencing here drew on unsorted PBMCs, taken 1.9 years after starting antiretroviral therapy. These receptor sequences come from a woman in her forties or fifties with HIV.

This clone was counted between two and nine times. The chain recombines TRBV7-3 with TRBJ1-6, with D possibly matching TRBD1 (5 bases). This CDR3 spans 13 amino acids. Germline V gene lookup returns CDR1 SGHTA and CDR2 FQGTGA. The V end was cut by 6 bases, the J end by 10 bases, with 13 bases between. This CDR3 is CASSSQGGSPLHF. CDR3 bases: TGTGCCAGCAGTTCCCAGGGTGGGTCACCCCTCCACTTT.

As DNA, the CDR3 is TGTGCCAGTAGTATTGAATTCAAGTACGATCTTAACTATGGCTACACCTTC. Translated, it gives CASSIEFKYDLNYGYTF. The rearrangement links TRBV19 to TRBJ1-2; no definite D call. Trimming took 3 bases from V and 1 from J, leaving 18 bases between them. The CDR3 contains 17 residues. The germline gives CDR1 LNHDA, CDR2 SQIVND (reference sequence).

V usage is TRBV30 and J usage is TRBJ2-3; TRBD2 agrees at 11 bases. The CDR3 totals 15 residues. Germline CDR1 and CDR2: GTSNPN and SVGIG (reference sequence). After removal of 0 bases from V and 6 bases from J, the junction contained 5 bases not matched to a gene. The CDR3 nucleotides read TGTGCCTGGAGTGTACTAGCGGGGGCCCCCGATACGCAGTATTTT. Translation gives CAWSVLAGAPDTQYF.

This clone was observed once. The gene calls are TRBV28 and TRBJ2-2, with no clear D. Germline V CDR1 and CDR2: MDHEN, SYDVKM. The CDR3 contains 13 residues. The V gene lost 2 bases and the J gene lost 3 bases, with 4 bases spanning the gap. CDR3 sequence (DNA): TGTGCCAGCAGTTTAGGTTACACCGGGGAGCTGTTTTTT. Its protein product is CASSLGYTGELFF.

By share, this clone counts as medium-sized. The chain couples TRBV7-2 to TRBJ1-4, with D possibly TRBD1 on 5 matching bases. Trimming took 1 base from V and 12 from J, leaving 15 bases between them. CDR1 and CDR2 (germline): SGHTA, FQGNSA. This CDR3 is built from 14 residues. The CDR3 DNA reads TGTGCCAGCAGCTTAGGGCCGGGGGAAATAGAACTGTTTTTT. Its protein is CASSLGPGEIELFF.

This chain links TRBV6-5 with TRBJ1-1; D uncertain. Trimming pared 0 bases from V and 4 bases from J, leaving 15 bases between. The CDR3 spans 16 residues. CDR1 and CDR2 (germline): MNHEY, SVGAGI. The CDR3 region is CASSYSSGSAGTEAFF. The CDR3 DNA sequence: TGTGCCAGCAGTTACTCATCCGGCTCGGCAGGCACTGAAGCTTTCTTT.

The chain joins TRBV5-6 to TRBJ1-4; the D is unclear. This CDR3 is 16 amino acids long. From germline, CDR1 is SGHDT and CDR2 YYEEEE. V lost 2 bases and J lost 0, with 11 bases in between. CDR3 loop: CASSLGSGSTNEKLFF. CDR3 coding DNA: TGTGCCAGCAGCTTAGGGTCCGGGTCAACTAATGAAAAACTGTTTTTT.

This rearrangement joins TRBV7-6 to TRBJ1-2; a possible D gene is TRBD1 (6 bases). Trimming took off 5 bases at V and 4 bases at J, with 29 bases between the two ends. This CDR3 region has 19 residues. CDR1 is SGHVS, CDR2 FNYEAQ, per germline. CDR3 nucleotides: TGTGCCAGCAGCCTACGACAGAAGAACGACAGGCGCATTCTCTATGGCTACACCTTC. It yields the protein CASSLRQKNDRRILYGYTF.

This clone has a single count. The chain combines TRBV28 with TRBJ1-1, with TRBD1 as a possible D gene (6 bases). The CDR3 contains 14 residues. Deletions cut 8 bases from V and 1 base from J, with 14 bases between. Germline CDR1 and CDR2: MDHEN and SYDVKM. The CDR3 bases are TGTGCCAGCCGGCCGGGGGCTCGGAACACTGAAGCTTTCTTT. Translating it yields CASRPGARNTEAFF.

The chain recombines TRBV4-3 with TRBJ2-2; 11 bases match TRBD2. This CDR3 has 16 residues. The V and J ends lost 5 bases and 7 bases, in that order; junction bases with no gene match: 9. CDR1 is LGHNA and CDR2 is YSLEER in the germline V gene. The CDR3 DNA sequence: TGCGCCAGCAGCACCCTAGCGGGGGGCCATGACGGGGAGCTGTTTTTT. It is translated as CASSTLAGGHDGELFF.

The chain has TRBV27 and TRBJ2-3; D possibly matches TRBD1 or TRBD2 (6 bases each). This CDR3 region has 15 residues. V was shortened by 6 bases and J by 1 base, with 14 bases between the two germline ends. Germline loops: CDR1 MNHEY, CDR2 SMNVEV (reference sequence). The CDR3 coding sequence is TGTGCCAGCAGCGGCTTCGGGGGCGGCACAGATACGCAGTATTTT. Encoded protein: CASSGFGGGTDTQYF.

This clone was observed once. The rearrangement joins TRBV5-1 to TRBJ1-3, with D possibly being TRBD1 (5 bases). Trimming stripped 0 bases from V and 4 bases from J, with 14 bases between. Germline V gives CDR1 SGHRS, CDR2 YFSETQ. This CDR3 region has 16 residues. The CDR3 spells CASSLEFGGSGNTIYF. Written as DNA, the CDR3 is TGCGCCAGCAGCTTGGAATTTGGGGGGTCAGGAAACACCATATATTTT.

CDR3 in DNA: TGCGCCAGCAGCTTGGGGGAGGCGGGAGCTTTCTTT. Its protein product is CASSLGEAGAFF. V and J are TRBV5-1 and TRBJ1-1; D gene ambiguous. This CDR3 has 12 amino acids. V lost 0 bases, J lost 10 bases, and 10 bases lay in between. The germline CDR1 and CDR2 sequences are SGHRS and YFSETQ.

V is TRBV28 and J is TRBJ1-4, with D hard to call. V was shortened by 3 bases and J by 2 bases, with 7 bases between the two germline ends. Germline CDR1 MDHEN, CDR2 SYDVKM. The CDR3 spans 14 residues. The CDR3 DNA follows: TGTGCCAGCAGTTTTGGAGGTACTAATGAAAAACTGTTTTTT. This gives the protein CASSFGGTNEKLFF.

The J gene is TRBJ1-5, the V gene TRBV19, with 7 positions matching TRBD1. Germline V CDR1 and CDR2: LNHDA, SQIVND (reference sequence). Trimming at V came to 6 bases and at J to 1 base, leaving 6 bases not matched to a gene. The CDR3 has 15 residues. The CDR3 nucleotides read TGTGCCAGTAGCCTTGAACAGGGGAGCAATCAGCCCCAGCATTTT. Translated: CASSLEQGSNQPQHF.

The chain couples TRBV11-2 to TRBJ2-7, with 9 bases matching TRBD2. Germline values: CDR1 SGHAT, CDR2 FQNNGV. CDR3 length equals 16 residues. The junction had 10 bases not matched to a gene; V was cut back by 1 base and J by 6 bases. As DNA, the CDR3 is TGTGCCAGCAGCTTAGGGTTTCGGCGGGGGGGAAGCGAGCAGTACTTC. Its translation: CASSLGFRRGGSEQYF.

The V gene is TRBV19, the J gene TRBJ1-5; D is ambiguous. The CDR3 loop spans 13 amino acids. Deletions cut 10 bases from V and 2 bases from J, with 12 bases between. CDR1 and CDR2 (germline): LNHDA, SQIVND (reference sequence). The CDR3 region has the DNA TGTGCCACAAGGCACCCGGGCAATCAGCCCCAGCATTTT. Translation: CATRHPGNQPQHF.

This clone was counted only a few times. The CDR3 loop reads CASLTYRQSNYGYTF. The CDR3 nucleotides are TGTGCCAGCTTAACCTATCGACAGTCCAACTATGGCTACACCTTC. The chain joins TRBV7-2 to TRBJ1-2; D is perhaps TRBD1 (5 bases). The CDR3 runs to 15 residues. Germline V gene data show CDR1 as SGHTA and CDR2 as FQGNSA. Trimming stripped 8 bases from V and 2 bases from J, with 18 bases between.

This rearrangement joins TRBV7-9 to TRBJ1-3, with D perhaps TRBD1 (6 bases). V lost 6 bases to trimming and J lost 0 bases, with 12 bases between them. Germline-derived CDR1 and CDR2 are SEHNR and FQNEAQ (reference sequence). The CDR3 covers 15 residues. The DNA for the CDR3 is TGTGCCAGCAGTACCGGGGGCCCCTCTGGAAACACCATATATTTT. This sequence encodes CASSTGGPSGNTIYF.

This clone was observed a few times. This sequence joins TRBV7-9 and TRBJ1-6; D uncertain. Trimming took off 2 bases at V and 15 bases at J, with 8 bases between the two ends. The CDR3 runs 11 residues. Germline V gives CDR1 SEHNR, CDR2 FQNEAQ (reference sequence). DNA for the CDR3: TGTGCCAGCAGCTTAAGGTTCGACCTCCACTTT. Its protein is CASSLRFDLHF.

The rearrangement uses TRBV30 and TRBJ1-1; no clear D gene. The CDR3 is 12 amino acids. With 3 bases removed from V and 11 bases from J, the gap between germline ends came to 16 bases. In germline, CDR1 is GTSNPN, CDR2 SVGIG (reference sequence). The CDR3 region has the DNA TGTGCCTGGAGAGGGATCTTCGTAAGGGCTTTCTTT. Protein product: CAWRGIFVRAFF.

The chain recombines TRBV13 with TRBJ2-3; TRBD1 matches 8 bases. CDR1 and CDR2 (germline): PRHDT, FYEKMQ (reference sequence). The J segment lost 1 base and the V segment lost 5 bases, leaving 5 bases of the junction unmatched. The CDR3 has 15 residues. DNA for the CDR3: TGTGCCAGCAGCATACAGGGGGAGGGCACAGATACGCAGTATTTT. Its protein is CASSIQGEGTDTQYF.

This chain connects TRBV30 to TRBJ2-5, with D unresolved. The V end was cut by 2 bases, the J end by 1 base, with 8 bases between. The CDR3 covers 13 residues. Germline CDR1 GTSNPN, CDR2 SVGIG (reference sequence). The CDR3 nucleotides are TGTGCCTGGAGTATATCGCGCCAAGAGACCCAGTACTTC. Translated, it gives CAWSISRQETQYF.

The CDR3 here is CASSFDGQGYQPQHF. CDR3 nucleotide sequence: TGTGCCAGCAGCTTCGACGGACAGGGATATCAGCCCCAGCATTTT. The chain uses TRBV5-5 and TRBJ1-5; the match to TRBD1 covers 8 bases. The CDR3 runs to 15 residues. CDR1 is SGHKS and CDR2 is YYEKEE in the germline V gene (reference sequence). The trim removed 2 bases at V and 5 bases at J, leaving 6 bases unmatched.

The chain has TRBV5-1 and TRBJ2-7; no clear D gene. This CDR3 contains 16 residues. Trimming stripped 4 bases from V and 1 base from J, with 18 bases between. CDR1 and CDR2 (germline): SGHRS, YFSETQ. The CDR3 DNA reads as TGCGCCAGCAGCCCCGGATGGGGAACCCGATCCTACGAGCAGTACTTC. Translating it yields CASSPGWGTRSYEQYF.

The chain is built from TRBV29-1 and TRBJ2-5, with TRBD1 as a possible D gene (5 bases). Trimming stripped 4 bases from V and 4 bases from J, with 13 bases between. Germline lookup yields CDR1 SQVTM and CDR2 ANQGSEA. The CDR3 has 13 residues. DNA of the CDR3: TGCAGCGTTGGTCCGGTTGGGGCAGAGACCCAGTACTTC. Its translation is CSVGPVGAETQYF.